A selection of T cell receptor beta chains follows, all from one sample in a study of CD8+ T cells in alopecia areata. Repertoires were generated with immunoSEQ multiplex PCR, while TCRdb's copy carries only in-frame clones and drops some. Of about 120,000 clones listed, 45% to 65% were seen once; the top ten hold 3% to 4%. Material: CD4+ T cells sorted from blood, obtained at week 24, from a patient treated with tofacitinib. Every receptor here comes from a human donor with alopecia areata. Both conserved end residues are part of each CDR3. A D gene is named only where the DNA matches it firmly. A clone size is listed for some rows: how often the clone was seen (once, few, many), or a class if it is expanded.

v_gene	abundance	j_gene	d_gene	CDR3nt	CDR3aa
TRBV4-1	.	TRBJ2-5	TRBD1	TGCGCCAGCAGCCTTACAGGGGGCAGGGAGACCCAGTACTTC	CASSLTGGRETQYF
TRBV10-3	.	TRBJ1-6	.	TGTGCCATCAGTGAGGACCCCCGGAATTCACCCCTCCACTTT	CAISEDPRNSPLHF
TRBV7-2	few	TRBJ1-1	.	TGTGCCAGCAGCTTACTCCACGACAGGAACACTGAAGCTTTCTTT	CASSLLHDRNTEAFF
TRBV7-2	few	TRBJ2-3	.	TGTGCCAGCAGCTTAGCGTACCCCATTCGCACAGATACGCAGTATTTT	CASSLAYPIRTDTQYF
TRBV4-1	.	TRBJ1-6	.	TGCGCCAGCAGCCAAGAAGAACAGGTGTCGTCCCTCCACTTT	CASSQEEQVSSLHF
TRBV29-1	.	TRBJ2-3	.	TGCAGCGTACAGGGAGACCCCAAGGCTAGCACAGATACGCAGTATTTT	CSVQGDPKASTDTQYF
TRBV2	.	TRBJ1-5	.	TGTGCCAGCAGTGGGACCCGGGGCGTAAATCAGCCCCAGCATTTT	CASSGTRGVNQPQHF
TRBV10-3	.	TRBJ1-2	TRBD1	TGTGCCATCAGTGAGTCGGCACAGGGGAACTATGGCTACACCTTC	CAISESAQGNYGYTF
TRBV6-5	.	TRBJ1-1	.	TGTGCCAGCAGAAAGGCCCCGGCCACTGAAGCTTTCTTT	CASRKAPATEAFF
TRBV4-3	.	TRBJ2-1	TRBD2	TGCGCCAGCAGCCAAACAAGGGCGGGGGTGTACAATGAGCAGTTCTTC	CASSQTRAGVYNEQFF
TRBV11-2	.	TRBJ1-6	.	TGTGCCAGCAGCTCAATAGGCTCCTATAATTCACCCCTCCACTTT	CASSSIGSYNSPLHF
TRBV5-1	.	TRBJ1-6	.	TGCGCCAGCAGCTTTGGCGATTCACCCCTCCACTTT	CASSFGDSPLHF
TRBV11-1	.	TRBJ1-2	.	TGTGCCAGCAGCTCCGAAGGATATGGCTACACCTTC	CASSSEGYGYTF
TRBV27	.	TRBJ2-1	TRBD1	TGTGCCAGCAGCCAAACAGGGGCCGGCCGGGGCTCCTACAATGAGCAGTTCTTC	CASSQTGAGRGSYNEQFF
TRBV29-1	few	TRBJ2-6	.	TGCAGCGTTGAATCGCGTAAAGGTGGGGCCAACGTCCTGACTTTC	CSVESRKGGANVLTF